The clone carrying this TCR beta chain was seen a handful of times. What it recognizes is unknown. In TCRdb, the 5' RACE reads were re-called with MiXCR into one record per CDR3 protein. Among hundreds of thousands of distinct CDR3 sequences listed, roughly 26% were seen once. J lost 1 base, V lost 7 bases, and 8 bases had no gene match. This CDR3 contains 15 residues. The germline CDR1 and CDR2 sequences are SQVTM and ANQGSEA. This entry belongs to a study of CD8 T cells in ankylosing spondylitis. Findings of the study overall: Within peripheral blood, clones linked to disease were CD8+ and relatively rare. It appeared that ankylosing spondylitis blood was characterized by a TCR beta motif of eight highly homologous variants.

This sequence was found in a male donor with ankylosing spondylitis. The chain uses TRBV29-1 and TRBJ2-4; 9 nucleotides line up with TRBD1. The sequencing sample was made of blood, either unsorted or a sorted T cell fraction (not recorded which). The CDR3 is CSAQRQGGAKNIQYF. The CDR3 DNA reads TGCAGCGCTCAGAGACAGGGGGGGGCCAAAAACATTCAGTACTTC.